Listed below are T cell receptor beta chains from one sample, sequenced in a study of glioma-infiltrating T cells. TCRdb reprocessed the multiplex PCR reads via MiXCR and lists one record per CDR3 protein. The repertoire holds about 400,000 distinct CDR3 sequences, with 35% to 45% as singletons. The sequencing sample was made of glioma tissue, nonneoplastic brain tissue, or PBMCs (not recorded which). Every receptor here comes from a human donor with low-grade glioma or glioblastoma, undergoing nonglioma brain surgery, or in good health (not recorded which). The CDR3 runs from the conserved cysteine through the conserved F or W. The D gene is left open where the match is weak. Size values are once, few and many counts, or a class for expanded clones, and some rows have none.

j_gene,abundance,v_gene,d_gene,CDR3nt,CDR3aa
TRBJ1-2,NA,TRBV7-9,NA,TGTGCCAGCAGCCTAGGCCGAATCGGCTACACCTTC,CASSLGRIGYTF
TRBJ1-4,many,TRBV27,NA,TGTGCCAGCAGTTTAATCAGGGGAACTAATGAAAAACTGTTTTTT,CASSLIRGTNEKLFF
TRBJ2-3,NA,TRBV6-2/TRBV6-3,NA,TGTGCCGGCACCCGGACTGGGGGTGTTACAGATACGCAGTATTTT,CAGTRTGGVTDTQYF
TRBJ2-1,NA,TRBV4-2,TRBD2,TGTGCCAGCAGCCGTCGCGGGGGACTAGAAAGTGAGCAGTTCTTC,CASSRRGGLESEQFF
TRBJ1-2,few,TRBV7-2,NA,TGTGCCAGCAGCTTAGGGGGTCCTCCCTCTAACTATGGCTACACCTTC,CASSLGGPPSNYGYTF
TRBJ2-7,many,TRBV6-2/TRBV6-3,TRBD2,TGTGCCAGCAATCCTAGCGGGAGCCCCTACGAGCAGTACTTC,CASNPSGSPYEQYF
TRBJ1-1,many,TRBV6-1,NA,TGTGCCAGCAGTGAATGGAAGGCGCCGAACACTGAAGCTTTCTTT,CASSEWKAPNTEAFF
TRBJ2-2,NA,TRBV11-2,TRBD2,TGTGCCAGCGGGACACTAGCGGGGTTAACCGGGGAGCTGTTTTTT,CASGTLAGLTGELFF
TRBJ2-1,many,TRBV27,TRBD2,TGTGCCAGCAGTGGACTAGCGGGAGGTTCCTACAATGAGCAGTTCTTC,CASSGLAGGSYNEQFF
TRBJ2-3,NA,TRBV24-1,NA,TGTGCCACCAGAGATTTTTCTTTGGGCAGCACAGATACGCAGTATTTT,CATRDFSLGSTDTQYF
TRBJ1-1,few,TRBV27,TRBD1,TGTGCCAGCAGTTACGACCGACAGGGGGCTTCATCGACTGAAGCTTTCTTT,CASSYDRQGASSTEAFF
TRBJ2-2,few,TRBV29-1,NA,TGCAGCGGGAGGAGGGGCGAGAACACCGGGGAGCTGTTTTTT,CSGRRGENTGELFF
TRBJ2-7,NA,TRBV20-1,NA,TGCAGTGCTCAGAGAGAAGCGGTCCGCTACGAGCAGTACTTC,CSAQREAVRYEQYF